Listed below are T cell receptor beta chains from one sample, sequenced in a study of Ad26.COV2.S vaccination and SARS-CoV-2 variants. Method: immunoSEQ multiplex PCR; TCRdb's copy keeps in-frame clones and lacks some. The sample lists roughly 350,000 clones, around 89% occurring once. Sample: peripheral blood, taken in a trial of Ad26.COV2.S vaccine versus placebo. These receptors originate from a person between 18 and 65 years old who received the Ad26.COV2.S COVID-19 vaccine or a placebo. The CDR3 runs from the conserved cysteine through the conserved F or W. Each record gives: clone size, D gene, J gene, V gene, CDR3 DNA, CDR3 protein. D genes are given only for firm matches. Not all rows give a size; the values are once, few, many and, for expanded clones, a class.

>NA|NA|TRBJ2-7|TRBV28
TGTGCCACCCGCCACAGGGCTCCAGGGTACGAGCAGTACTTC
CATRHRAPGYEQYF
>NA|TRBD1|TRBJ1-6|TRBV5-6
TGTGCCAGCAGCGTGCAGGGGGGGGTTAAGGCCCTCCACTTT
CASSVQGGVKALHF
>NA|NA|TRBJ2-3|TRBV9
TGTGCCAGCAGCGTGGCTCAGGGTCGTACAGATACGCAGTATTTT
CASSVAQGRTDTQYF
>NA|TRBD1|TRBJ2-1|TRBV13
TGTGCCAGCAGCCCCCGGGACAGGGGTGGTGATGAGCAGTTCTTC
CASSPRDRGGDEQFF
>once|TRBD1|TRBJ1-2|TRBV7-9
TGTGCCAGCAGCTTGGGGACAGTTAACTATGGCTACACCTTC
CASSLGTVNYGYTF
>NA|TRBD1|TRBJ1-1|TRBV6-5
TGTGCCAGCAATACGCCCAACAGGGGCGCCACTGAAGCTTTCTTT
CASNTPNRGATEAFF
>NA|TRBD1|TRBJ1-1|TRBV29-1
TGCAGCGCCCGGCCCGACAGGGTTGAAGCTTTCTTT
CSARPDRVEAFF
>NA|TRBD1|TRBJ2-7|TRBV18
TGTGCCAGCTCACCACAGACTGGGACAGGGCTCTACGAGCAGTACTTC
CASSPQTGTGLYEQYF
>NA|NA|TRBJ2-2|TRBV5-1
TGCGCCAGCAGCGAAACAGGGATTACTGGCGGGGAGCTGTTTTTT
CASSETGITGGELFF
>NA|NA|TRBJ2-3|TRBV5-6
TGTGCCAGCAGCTTGGACGGTACGACCCAGTATTTT
CASSLDGTTQYF
>NA|NA|TRBJ2-1|TRBV24-1
TGTGCCACCAGTTCTAGACCCGATGAGCAGTTCTTC
CATSSRPDEQFF
>NA|NA|TRBJ1-2|TRBV7-9
TGTGCCAGCAGCCAAGCGGAAGGGGCAAACTATGGCTACACCTTC
CASSQAEGANYGYTF
>NA|NA|TRBJ1-3|TRBV10-3
TGTGCCATCAGTTTAATGGACCCGAGCTCTGGAAACACCATATATTTT
CAISLMDPSSGNTIYF
>NA|NA|TRBJ1-1|TRBV19
TGTGCCAGTAGTATGCGGGGGGACGGCACTGAAGCTTTCTTT
CASSMRGDGTEAFF
>once|NA|TRBJ1-3|TRBV7-2
TGTGCCAGCAGCTCCTCGGGGCTACGGGATACCATATATTTT
CASSSSGLRDTIYF
>NA|NA|TRBJ1-6|TRBV9
TGTGCCAGCAGCACTCCCTCGGGGGGCTCCTATAATTCACCCCTCCACTTT
CASSTPSGGSYNSPLHF
>medium-sized|NA|TRBJ2-1|TRBV4-1
TGCGCCAGCAGCCAAGCCGCCGGGACTGATGATAACAATGAGCAGTTCTTC
CASSQAAGTDDNNEQFF
>NA|TRBD1|TRBJ2-1|TRBV27
TGTGCCAGCAGTGTATCAGGGGGCAGATACAATGAGCAGTTCTTC
CASSVSGGRYNEQFF
>NA|TRBD1|TRBJ1-1|TRBV30
TGTGCCTGGTACAGGGGAGACCTGAACACTGAAGCTTTCTTT
CAWYRGDLNTEAFF
>NA|NA|TRBJ2-1|TRBV7-9
TGTGCCAGCAGCTTAGTGTCTACAGGGAAGAATGAGCAGTTCTTC
CASSLVSTGKNEQFF
>many|NA|TRBJ1-2|TRBV5-1
TGCGCCAGCAGCTTGGCCCCGGGAGGCTACACCTTC
CASSLAPGGYTF
>NA|NA|TRBJ2-1|TRBV9
TGTGCCAGCAGCGTCGGAGGCGGGACCTCTTACAATGAGCAGTTCTTC
CASSVGGGTSYNEQFF
>NA|TRBD1|TRBJ1-4|TRBV7-9
TGTGCCAGCAGAGCTCCGGGACAGTATAATGAAAAACTGTTTTTT
CASRAPGQYNEKLFF
>NA|NA|TRBJ1-1|TRBV5-6
TGTGCCAGCAGCTTTCGGGGGGCCCCGGGGGTGACTGAAGCTTTCTTT
CASSFRGAPGVTEAFF
>NA|NA|TRBJ1-1|TRBV25-1
TGTGCCAGCAGTGAAAATAGTTGGGGGGCTAGACAAGCTTTCTTT
CASSENSWGARQAFF
>few|NA|TRBJ1-2|TRBV13
TGTGCCAGCAGCTCAGGGGATAGCTATGGCTACACCTTC
CASSSGDSYGYTF
>NA|NA|TRBJ2-3|TRBV5-5
TGTGCCAGCAGTCCACTAGCAGCAACAGATACGCAGTATTTT
CASSPLAATDTQYF
>NA|TRBD2|TRBJ2-4|TRBV29-1
TGCAGCGTTGAAGAGGGCCGAAGCGGGAGGGCGGCCAAAAACATTCAGTACTTC
CSVEEGRSGRAAKNIQYF
>NA|NA|TRBJ1-2|TRBV19
TGTGCCAGTAGTCCAAGGGGGGGTCGGGGCTATGGCTACACCTTC
CASSPRGGRGYGYTF
>once|NA|TRBJ2-2|TRBV3-1/TRBV3-2
TGTGCCAGCACCCCAGGGAGGCGCCCCGGGGAGCTGTTTTTT
CASTPGRRPGELFF
>many|TRBD1|TRBJ2-5|TRBV27
TGTGCCAGCAGTACCCTACAGGGGATCCAAGAGACCCAGTACTTC
CASSTLQGIQETQYF
>NA|NA|TRBJ1-3|TRBV12-3/TRBV12-4
TGTGCCAGCAGTTTATTAGCCGGAAACACCATATATTTT
CASSLLAGNTIYF
>NA|NA|TRBJ1-1|TRBV10-1
TGCGCCGGCGGGACATTTTACACTGAAGCTTTCTTT
CAGGTFYTEAFF
>NA|NA|TRBJ2-5|TRBV2
TGTGCCAGCAAGGCAAGCAGGGAAGAGACCCAGTACTTC
CASKASREETQYF
>NA|NA|TRBJ1-5|TRBV7-8
TGTGCCAGCAGCCTGCAGGGACAGCCCCAGCATTTT
CASSLQGQPQHF
>few|NA|TRBJ2-6|TRBV19
TGTGCCAGTAGTATAAAGGGACGGGACCCCCTCTCTGGGGCCAACGTCCTGACTTTC
CASSIKGRDPLSGANVLTF
>NA|NA|TRBJ2-7|TRBV6-2/TRBV6-3
TGTGCCAGCAGTCCCAAGGTGACCTCAAGCTCCTACGAGCAGTACTTC
CASSPKVTSSSYEQYF
>NA|NA|TRBJ1-2|TRBV30
TGTGCCTGGAGTATGGGTTACTATGGCTACACCTTC
CAWSMGYYGYTF
>NA|NA|TRBJ2-5|TRBV7-9
TGTGCCAGCAGCGCCAGATATTCGGACAGCAAATTAGAGACCCAGTACTTC
CASSARYSDSKLETQYF
>NA|NA|TRBJ1-6|TRBV6-5
TGTGCCAGCAGTTACTCGGAGAGGGTGGGACCCCTCCACTTT
CASSYSERVGPLHF
>NA|TRBD1|TRBJ2-2|TRBV27
TGTGCCACCCAGGGGACAGGGAACACCGGGGAGCTGTTTTTT
CATQGTGNTGELFF
>NA|NA|TRBJ2-7|TRBV5-6
TGTGCCAGCAGCTTTCCCGGCTACGAGCAGTACTTC
CASSFPGYEQYF
>few|NA|TRBJ1-3|TRBV7-9
TGTGCCAGCAGCACAGGTTACTCTGGAAACACCATATATTTT
CASSTGYSGNTIYF
>NA|TRBD1|TRBJ1-6|TRBV4-3
TGCGCCAGCAGCCAAGATTGGCGGGACAGGGAATCACCCCTCCACTTT
CASSQDWRDRESPLHF
>NA|TRBD1|TRBJ2-6|TRBV10-3
TGTGCCATCAGGGCTAGACAGGGGTCTGGGGCCAACGTCCTGACTTTC
CAIRARQGSGANVLTF